Shown below are 2 T cell receptor beta chains from a single sample sequenced in a study of identical twins. TCRdb called the 5' RACE reads again in MiXCR, with one record for every CDR3 protein. This table holds about 890,000 distinct CDR3 sequences, over 9% found once. Another study also made use of these data, one on yellow fever vaccine responses in identical twins.

The sequenced sample was PBMCs. Receptor source: a woman between 18 and 30 years old in good health.

This clonotype was picked up a small number of times. The chain is built from TRBV12-3 or TRBV12-4 and TRBJ2-1, with 10 bases lining up with TRBD2. This CDR3 contains 14 residues. V dropped 5 bases and J dropped 8; count of bases not matched to a gene: 6. CDR3 sequence (DNA): TGTGCCAGCAGTACTAGCGGGGTGGGGTATGAGCAGTTCTTC. Translated, it gives CASSTSGVGYEQFF.

This clonotype was counted many times. The chain links TRBV12-3 or TRBV12-4 to TRBJ1-2; D ambiguous. The length of the CDR3 is 14 residues. V was pared by 0 bases and J by 8 bases, with 13 bases between. The DNA of the CDR3 is TGTGCCAGCAGTTTAGCTGGGATGGCTAAGGGCTACACCTTC. Translation: CASSLAGMAKGYTF.